Listed below are T cell receptor beta chains from one sample, sequenced in a study of cytomegalovirus exposure and HLA in healthy donors. Using immunoSEQ multiplex PCR, the repertoire was profiled, and TCRdb retains in-frame clones only, with some absent. Here the sample spans 150,000 to 200,000 clones, more than 75% being singletons. Sequenced material: PBMCs. The receptors were sampled from a man between 18 and 35 years old in good health and CMV-seropositive. The CDR3 runs from the conserved cysteine through the conserved F or W. Each record gives: clone size, V gene, D gene, J gene, CDR3 protein, CDR3 DNA. The D gene is left open where the match is weak. Part of the rows lack a size; the others show once, few, many or a class for expanded clones.

few	TRBV30	TRBD1	TRBJ1-2	CAWSVETGGHYGYTF	TGTGCCTGGAGTGTAGAGACAGGGGGACACTATGGCTACACCTTC
once	TRBV4-2	TRBD2	TRBJ2-1	CASSQGASLAGGGNEQFF	TGTGCCAGCAGCCAAGGCGCGAGTCTAGCGGGGGGGGGCAATGAGCAGTTCTTC
NA	TRBV30	NA	TRBJ2-7	CAWSVPPSEQYF	TGTGCCTGGAGTGTTCCTCCCTCCGAGCAGTACTTC
NA	TRBV19	TRBD2	TRBJ2-1	CASSIGTSGRNEQFF	TGTGCCAGTAGTATAGGGACTAGCGGGAGGAATGAGCAGTTCTTC
NA	TRBV9	NA	TRBJ2-3	CASSDNTQYF	TGTGCCAGCAGCGACAATACGCAGTATTTT
NA	TRBV6-6	NA	TRBJ1-5	CASTGTLSNQPQHF	TGTGCCAGCACCGGGACACTGAGCAATCAGCCCCAGCATTTT
NA	TRBV2	TRBD1	TRBJ1-3	CASTSSAGGYTIYF	TGTGCCAGCACTTCCTCGGCAGGGGGGTACACCATATATTTT
few	TRBV15	NA	TRBJ1-5	CATSRDGRGGNQPQHF	TGTGCCACCAGCAGAGATGGGAGGGGTGGAAATCAGCCCCAGCATTTT
once	TRBV19	NA	TRBJ1-2	CASSMTGVLYGYTF	TGTGCCAGTAGTATGACAGGAGTACTCTATGGCTACACCTTC
NA	TRBV5-1	TRBD1	TRBJ2-6	CASSSRTGAGSGANVLTF	TGCGCCAGCAGCTCCCGGACAGGGGCGGGCTCTGGGGCCAACGTCCTGACTTTC
NA	TRBV28	NA	TRBJ1-2	CASSPGVYGYTF	TGTGCCAGCAGCCCAGGGGTCTATGGCTACACCTTC
NA	TRBV5-6	TRBD1	TRBJ1-2	CASSLGDREGYGYTF	TGTGCCAGCAGCTTGGGGGACAGGGAAGGCTATGGCTACACCTTC
NA	TRBV6-6	NA	TRBJ1-1	CASSVRAETEAFF	TGTGCCAGCAGTGTCAGGGCCGAAACTGAAGCTTTCTTT
NA	TRBV4-1	TRBD2	TRBJ2-7	CLNSGNSYEQYF	TGCCTTAATAGCGGGAACTCCTACGAGCAGTACTTC
NA	TRBV28	NA	TRBJ2-5	CASGDLSTETQYF	TGTGCCAGCGGGGACTTAAGTACAGAGACCCAGTACTTC
many	TRBV5-1	NA	TRBJ2-7	CASSLGGSRGVNEQYF	TGCGCCAGCAGCTTGGGCGGTTCGCGGGGCGTTAACGAGCAGTACTTC
NA	TRBV30	TRBD1	TRBJ2-3	CAWMLGTGTDTQYF	TGTGCCTGGATGCTCGGGACAGGCACAGATACGCAGTATTTT
NA	TRBV30	TRBD1	TRBJ1-5	CAWSGQGLGNQPQHF	TGTGCCTGGAGCGGACAGGGATTGGGCAATCAGCCCCAGCATTTT
NA	TRBV28	NA	TRBJ2-7	CASSSQFRGPQNDEQYF	TGTGCCAGCAGCTCTCAATTCAGGGGCCCCCAGAATGACGAGCAGTACTTC
NA	TRBV2	NA	TRBJ1-1	CASPLRRVDTEAFF	TGTGCCAGCCCCCTTCGTCGGGTCGACACTGAAGCTTTCTTT
once	TRBV9	TRBD1	TRBJ2-1	CASSVDRADEQFF	TGTGCCAGCAGCGTTGACAGGGCCGATGAGCAGTTCTTC
NA	TRBV30	NA	TRBJ1-2	CAGGGGSYGYTF	TGTGCCGGGGGAGGGGGGAGCTATGGCTACACCTTC
NA	TRBV15	NA	TRBJ1-5	CATSNRGSNQPQHF	TGTGCCACCAGCAACCGGGGTAGCAATCAGCCCCAGCATTTT
NA	TRBV7-3	TRBD2	TRBJ2-3	CASSPGTRSTDTQYF	TGTGCCAGCAGTCCCGGGACTAGGAGCACAGATACGCAGTATTTT
NA	TRBV5-5	NA	TRBJ2-7	CASSLESGEQYF	TGTGCCAGCAGCTTGGAGTCGGGCGAGCAGTACTTC
many	TRBV27	TRBD1	TRBJ1-2	CASSTNRGGNYGYTF	TGTGCCAGCAGTACCAACAGGGGGGGTAACTATGGCTACACCTTC
NA	TRBV7-2	TRBD2	TRBJ2-3	CASSLAPAGGWDTQYF	TGTGCCAGCAGCTTAGCGCCAGCGGGAGGGTGGGATACGCAGTATTTT
NA	TRBV4-3	TRBD2	TRBJ2-1	CASSLTTGLAVSNEQFF	TGCGCCAGCAGCCTCACAACGGGACTAGCGGTGAGCAATGAGCAGTTCTTC
NA	TRBV5-1	TRBD2	TRBJ2-5	CASSPGGDQETQYF	TGCGCCAGCAGCCCTGGGGGGGACCAAGAGACCCAGTACTTC
NA	TRBV7-9	TRBD1	TRBJ1-5	CASSSGTGVSNQPQHF	TGTGCCAGCAGCTCCGGGACAGGGGTTAGCAATCAGCCCCAGCATTTT
NA	TRBV7-9	TRBD2	TRBJ2-7	CASSSGLAGERDEQYF	TGTGCCAGCAGCTCGGGACTAGCGGGAGAAAGAGACGAGCAGTACTTC
NA	TRBV30	NA	TRBJ1-1	CAWSGFERTEAFF	TGTGCCTGGAGTGGTTTTGAGCGGACTGAAGCTTTCTTT
NA	TRBV5-1	TRBD2	TRBJ2-1	CASRLARNNEQFF	TGCGCCAGCCGACTAGCGAGGAACAATGAGCAGTTCTTC
NA	TRBV29-1	TRBD1	TRBJ1-1	CSVGQRNTEAFF	TGCAGCGTGGGACAGAGGAACACTGAAGCTTTCTTT
NA	TRBV9	NA	TRBJ2-5	CASSPRFGAETQYF	TGTGCCAGCAGCCCCCGTTTTGGGGCAGAGACCCAGTACTTC